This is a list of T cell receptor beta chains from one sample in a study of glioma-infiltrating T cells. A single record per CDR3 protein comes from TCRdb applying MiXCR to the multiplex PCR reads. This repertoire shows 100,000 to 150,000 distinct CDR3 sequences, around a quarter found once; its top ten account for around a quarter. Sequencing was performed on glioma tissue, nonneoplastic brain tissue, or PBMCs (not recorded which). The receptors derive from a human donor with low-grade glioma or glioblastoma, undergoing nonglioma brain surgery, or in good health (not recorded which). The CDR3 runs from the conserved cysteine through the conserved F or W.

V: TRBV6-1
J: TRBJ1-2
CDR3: CASSPPWGNYGYTF

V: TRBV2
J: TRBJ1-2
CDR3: CASSPDKRGSLTF

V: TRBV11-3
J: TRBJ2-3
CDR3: CASSAGQGRDTQYF

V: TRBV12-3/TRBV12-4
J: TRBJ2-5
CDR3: CASSSRTNPGETQYF

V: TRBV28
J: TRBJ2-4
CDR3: CASSFEGGVKNIQYF

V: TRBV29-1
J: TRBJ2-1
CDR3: CSVQQGSKYNEQFF

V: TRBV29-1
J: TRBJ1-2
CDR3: CSVSRGPEGYTF

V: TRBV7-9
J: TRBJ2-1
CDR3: CASRAVSSGYNEQFF

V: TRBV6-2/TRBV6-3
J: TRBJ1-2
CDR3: CASTSPRDRASGYTF

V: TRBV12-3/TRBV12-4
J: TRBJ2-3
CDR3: CASSLNLRDTQYF

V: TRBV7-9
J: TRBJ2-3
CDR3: CASSLPGSDTQYF

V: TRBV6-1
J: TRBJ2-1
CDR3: CASSPDKGQFYEQFF

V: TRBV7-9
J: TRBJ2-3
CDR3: CASSLQPGTDTQYF

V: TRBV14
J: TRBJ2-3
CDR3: CASTPGISTDTQYF

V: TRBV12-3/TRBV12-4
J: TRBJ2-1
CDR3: CASSFAGGSYNEQFF

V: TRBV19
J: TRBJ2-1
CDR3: CASSIPWTGGEGEQFF

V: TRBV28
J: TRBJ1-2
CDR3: CASSDRQGHYTF

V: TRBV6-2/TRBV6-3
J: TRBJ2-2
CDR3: CATLVQKTNTGELFF

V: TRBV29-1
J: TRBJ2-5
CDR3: CSAGQHQETQYF

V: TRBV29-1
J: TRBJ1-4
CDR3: CSAQTATNEKLFF

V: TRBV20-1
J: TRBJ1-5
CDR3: CSAERTGSKGNQPQHF

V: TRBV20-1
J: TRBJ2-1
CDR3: CSARHPTGRGVLAYNEQFF

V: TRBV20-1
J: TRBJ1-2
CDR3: CSANRGTIYGYTF

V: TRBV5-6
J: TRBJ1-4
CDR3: CASSKMTNEKLFF

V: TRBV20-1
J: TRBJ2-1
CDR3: CSARVRGYNEQFF

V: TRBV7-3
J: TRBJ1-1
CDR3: CASSPGPNTEAFF

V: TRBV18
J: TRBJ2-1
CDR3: CASSPVPSYNEQFF

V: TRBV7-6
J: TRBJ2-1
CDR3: CASSLVEATVQFF

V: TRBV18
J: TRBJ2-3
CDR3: CASSPPQGADTQYF

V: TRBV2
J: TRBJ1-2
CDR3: CASSELGGYGYTF

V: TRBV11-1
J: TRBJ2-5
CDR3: CASSLAKSQTQYF

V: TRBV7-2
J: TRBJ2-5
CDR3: CASSLADRVGETQYF

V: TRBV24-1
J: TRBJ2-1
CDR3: CATSDWDSNNEQFF

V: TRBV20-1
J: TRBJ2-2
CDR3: CSARGTTLTGELFF

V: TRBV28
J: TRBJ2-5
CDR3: CASSVRGTQYF

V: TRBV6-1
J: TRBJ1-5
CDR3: CASSERIRASGVYSNQPQHF

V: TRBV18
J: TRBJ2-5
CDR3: CASSPPFETQYF

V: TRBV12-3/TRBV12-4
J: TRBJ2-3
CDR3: CASSKPPGQHTQYF

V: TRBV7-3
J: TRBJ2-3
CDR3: CASTSRGQGAPDTQYF

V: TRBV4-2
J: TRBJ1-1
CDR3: CASSPQDQNTEAFF

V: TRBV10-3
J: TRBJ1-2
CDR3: CAISGRVQNGYGYTF

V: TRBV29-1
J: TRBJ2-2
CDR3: CSVGPLNTGELFF

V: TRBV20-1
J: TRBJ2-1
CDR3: CSARGGGAAYNEQFF

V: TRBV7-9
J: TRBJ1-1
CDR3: CASSLVGRKHTEAFF

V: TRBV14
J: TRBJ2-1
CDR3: CASSRGYIDEQFF

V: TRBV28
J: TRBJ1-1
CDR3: CASRGNTEAFF

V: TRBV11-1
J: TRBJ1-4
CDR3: CASSFRAGGDEKLFF

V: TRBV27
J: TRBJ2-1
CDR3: CASSWVEWGSYNEQFF

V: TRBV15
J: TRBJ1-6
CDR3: CATSSRDRFNSPLHF

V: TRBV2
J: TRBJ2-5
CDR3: CASSPPSGDKTQYF

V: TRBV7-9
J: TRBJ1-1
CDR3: CASSNDREGVAEAFF

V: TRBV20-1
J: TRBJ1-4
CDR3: CSARQGGNEKLFF

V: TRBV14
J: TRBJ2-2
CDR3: CATKDGFTNTGELFF

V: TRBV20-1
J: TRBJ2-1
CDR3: CSATHGQRSYNEQFF

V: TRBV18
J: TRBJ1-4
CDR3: CASSPGRGSEKLFF

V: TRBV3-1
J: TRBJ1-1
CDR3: CASSQGHGGGVGTEAFF

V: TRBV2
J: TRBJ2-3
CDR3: CANRGQGLGTDTQYF